The sequence of this T cell receptor beta chain was determined in a study of T cell repertoires in cytomegalovirus infection. Overall study context: Both a matching HLA type and CMV infection were indicated by public TCR beta signatures.

Study outcomes and limitations: Frequencies of public TCR beta families were cumulated, and this identified carriers of CMV plus the relevant HLA. CMV-specific TCR beta clonotypes restricted by HLA-C dominated the ex vivo response.

Each CDR3 protein gets one entry after TCRdb re-called the reads with MiXCR. The table records around 530,000 distinct CDR3 sequences, approximately 15% of them present only once. The CDR3 length is 14 residues. The germline gives CDR1 LNHNV, CDR2 YYDKDF (reference sequence). Unmatched junction bases numbered 2, after V lost 0 bases and J lost 3 bases. This clonotype showed up just a few times. Its antigen is unidentified. The sequenced sample consisted of CD8+ T cells from PBMCs. The receptor comes from a human donor in good health (CMV status not recorded). Some clones in this sample may be carry-over from other donors' samples. This chain joins TRBV15 and TRBJ2-7, with TRBD1 identical over 7 bases. The CDR3 is CATSRDRTGYEQYF. DNA of the CDR3: TGTGCCACCAGCAGAGATCGGACAGGCTACGAGCAGTACTTC.